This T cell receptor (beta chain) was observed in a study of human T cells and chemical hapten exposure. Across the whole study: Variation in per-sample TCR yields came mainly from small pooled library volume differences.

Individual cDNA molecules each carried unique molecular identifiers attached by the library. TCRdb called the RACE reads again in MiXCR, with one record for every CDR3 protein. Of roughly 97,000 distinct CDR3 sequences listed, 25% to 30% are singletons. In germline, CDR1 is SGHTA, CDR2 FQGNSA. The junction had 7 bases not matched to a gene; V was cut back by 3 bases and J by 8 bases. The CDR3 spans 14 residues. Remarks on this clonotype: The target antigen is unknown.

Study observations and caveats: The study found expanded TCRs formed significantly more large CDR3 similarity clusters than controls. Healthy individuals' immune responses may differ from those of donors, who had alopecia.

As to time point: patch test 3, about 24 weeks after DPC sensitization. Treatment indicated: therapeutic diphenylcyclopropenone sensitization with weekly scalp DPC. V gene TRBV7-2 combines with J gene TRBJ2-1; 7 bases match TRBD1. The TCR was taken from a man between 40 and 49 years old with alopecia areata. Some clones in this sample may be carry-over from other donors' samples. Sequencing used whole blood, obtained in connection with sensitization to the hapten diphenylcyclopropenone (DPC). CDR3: CASSFRQGWDEQFF. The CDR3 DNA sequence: TGTGCCAGCAGCTTTCGACAGGGTTGGGATGAGCAGTTCTTC.